This section outlines one T cell receptor (beta chain) sequence together with its context. Its antigen is not identified. This may be a read error, as it is one base from a much larger clone. The data derive from a study of tumor-infiltrating lymphocytes in primary liver carcinoma. On the study more broadly: The patients comprised men and women between the ages of 30 and 69 years. Sequenced samples came back with roughly 3.5 to 7.13 million productive TCRbeta reads, and the counts looked alike across tissue types.

Priming with a constant-region primer yielded TCR beta cDNA from roughly 500 ng total RNA. Slightly modified ARM-PCR, run as three nested multiplex PCR rounds, produced the TCR beta libraries. TRBV1-TRBV30 forward primers paired with a C-beta reverse primer drove the first two PCR rounds, 10 cycles each. TCRdb re-analysed the multiplex PCR reads in MiXCR, keeping a single row per CDR3 protein. The table records about 320,000 distinct CDR3 sequences, 60% to 80% of them present only once. Study conclusions and caveats: Tumor-adjacent and tumor-blood pairs overlapped less than tumor region pairs did.

Germline DNA was extracted too, while blood RNA derived from unsorted whole blood. What was collected before surgery was approximately 4 milliliters of peripheral blood. V was shortened by 6 bases and J by 9 bases, with 15 bases between the two germline ends. CDR1 is MNHEY and CDR2 is SVGAGI in the germline V gene. CDR3 length: 13 amino acids. V and J are TRBV6-5 and TRBJ2-1; D ambiguous. The receptor was isolated from a man aged 40-55 years with primary liver carcinoma and hepatitis B virus infection. The sequencing input was peripheral blood. The CDR3 nucleotides are TGTGCCAGCAGCAAGATAGAAAACAGTGAGCAGTTCTTC. Protein product: CASSKIENSEQFF.